These 23 T cell receptor beta chains originate from one sample sequenced in a study of Graves' ophthalmopathy and Graves' hyperthyroidism. From RNA, the CDR3 regions of TCR beta chains were amplified and sequenced. Scientists carried out first-round RT-PCR using HTBI primers and then a second-round multiplex PCR. One entry per CDR3 protein results from TCRdb running MiXCR on the multiplex PCR reads. Among over a million distinct CDR3 sequences, roughly two fifths were seen once, and the ten largest hold roughly 11%. The sequencing sample was made of peripheral blood or thyroid tissue (not recorded which). The receptors were gathered from an adult man with Graves' hyperthyroidism.

The CDR3 spells CASSFVSGTGISPLHF. Here the CDR3 DNA reads TGTGCCAGCAGCTTCGTTAGCGGGACAGGAATCTCACCCCTCCACTTT. This rearrangement joins TRBV7-2 to TRBJ1-6, with 8 bases lining up with TRBD1. Trimming removed 3 bases from V and 10 bases from J; junction bases left unmatched: 11. The CDR3 consists of 16 residues. From germline, CDR1 is SGHTA and CDR2 FQGNSA.

This clonotype was counted ten times or more. This rearrangement joins TRBV14 to TRBJ1-1, with D perhaps matching TRBD1 (6 bases). The CDR3 loop spans 14 amino acids. V gave up 1 base and J gave up 4 bases, with 10 bases separating them. Germline lookup yields CDR1 SGHDN and CDR2 FVKESK. The CDR3 DNA is TGTGCCAGCAGCCAAGTAGGGGGTTCCACTGAAGCTTTCTTT. Translation gives CASSQVGGSTEAFF.

Only a few counts were recorded for this clonotype. This rearrangement joins TRBV6-5 to TRBJ1-5; a possible D gene is TRBD1 (6 bases). CDR1 and CDR2 (germline): MNHEY, SVGAGI. CDR3 length: 14 amino acids. V gave up 6 bases and J gave up 6 bases, with 15 bases separating them. The CDR3 spells CASRRGRDSQPQHF. The CDR3 nucleotides are TGTGCCAGCAGGAGGGGGAGGGACTCTCAGCCCCAGCATTTT.

The chain uses TRBV7-2 and TRBJ1-1; TRBD1 matches at 8 bases. With 3 bases clipped from V and 7 bases from J, the junction kept 10 bases outside the gene matches. The CDR3 is 15 residues long. Germline lookup yields CDR1 SGHTA and CDR2 FQGNSA. The CDR3 reads CASSFSGQGGREAFF. The CDR3 coding sequence is TGTGCCAGCAGCTTTTCCGGACAGGGAGGTCGTGAAGCTTTCTTT.

This clonotype was seen ten or more times. The chain has TRBV6-5 and TRBJ1-5; perhaps TRBD1 as D (5 bases). Trimming shortened V by 5 bases and J by 2 bases, and 13 bases separated the two germline ends. This CDR3 spans 15 amino acids. Germline lookup yields CDR1 MNHEY and CDR2 SVGAGI. Here the CDR3 reads CASSASGARNQPQHF. DNA for the CDR3: TGTGCCAGCAGTGCTTCTGGGGCTCGCAATCAGCCCCAGCATTTT.

The sample holds many counts of this clonotype. CDR3 sequence (DNA): TGTGCCAGCAGTTTCCGTTGGTCCGGGACTCTAAATTCACCCCTCCACTTT. This encodes CASSFRWSGTLNSPLHF. The rearrangement links TRBV12-3 or TRBV12-4 to TRBJ1-6; the D gene is possibly TRBD1 (5 bases). The CDR3 runs 17 residues. The V gene lost 3 bases and the J gene lost 7 bases, with 19 bases spanning the gap.

This clonotype was recorded at least ten times. This chain links TRBV5-1 with TRBJ1-2; TRBD1 might be the D (6 bases). The CDR3 totals 15 residues. Germline CDR1 is SGHRS and CDR2 is YFSETQ. V lost 5 bases and J lost 2, with 16 bases in between. This chain's CDR3 is CASRPGQNGNYGYTF. CDR3 bases: TGCGCCAGCAGACCAGGACAGAACGGAAACTATGGCTACACCTTC.

J is TRBJ1-1 and V is TRBV12-3 or TRBV12-4, with unresolved D. The ends were cut back, 5 bases at V and 6 bases at J, with 7 bases in the middle. The CDR3 is 11 residues long. The CDR3 region is CASSQSPEAFF. DNA for the CDR3: TGTGCCAGCAGTCAAAGCCCTGAAGCTTTCTTT.

V and J are TRBV4-3 and TRBJ2-5; the D gene is possibly TRBD1 (6 bases). The CDR3 has 15 residues. Germline CDR1 LGHNA, CDR2 YSLEER. V dropped 3 bases and J dropped 5 bases, with 16 bases sitting between them. CDR3 in DNA: TGCGCCAGCAGCCACCGGACATTAAGGGGGGAGACCCAGTACTTC. This sequence encodes CASSHRTLRGETQYF.

V gene TRBV19 combines with J gene TRBJ1-3, with TRBD1 as a possible D gene (6 bases). Germline V gene sequence: CDR1 LNHDA, CDR2 SQIVND (reference sequence). This CDR3 spans 20 amino acids. The germline V and J ends were trimmed by 6 bases and 0 bases, with 27 bases remaining between them. CDR3 nucleotide sequence: TGTGCCAGTAGAAAAGTATCCCGAAGGACAGCAATGGGCTCTGGAAACACCATATATTTT. Translated: CASRKVSRRTAMGSGNTIYF.

Points on this clonotype: The junction shows a germline mismatch at one end, possibly a read error. The chain carries TRBV10-3 and TRBJ2-7, with 9 bases that match TRBD1. The germline V gene encodes CDR1 ENHRY and CDR2 SYGVKD. This CDR3 is 14 amino acids long. The CDR3 loop reads CASSSPGQGGEQYF. For the CDR3, the DNA is TGTGCCAGCAGTAGCCCGGGACAGGGAGGCGAGCAGTACTTC.

The chain recombines TRBV7-9 with TRBJ2-7, with TRBD2 as a possible D gene (5 bases). The CDR3 totals 16 residues. V lost 3 bases, J lost 3 bases, and 18 bases lay in between. From germline, CDR1 is SEHNR and CDR2 FQNEAQ (reference sequence). The CDR3 DNA follows: TGTGCCAGCAGCTTGGACCCGTCGCGGGTCTTCTACGAGCAGTACTTC. Translation gives CASSLDPSRVFYEQYF.

To note about this clonotype: This sequence may be a read error, since a much larger clone differs from it by one base. This chain joins TRBV7-9 and TRBJ2-7; 7 bases fit TRBD1. The CDR3 has 15 amino acids. Germline CDR1 is SEHNR and CDR2 is FQNEAQ (reference sequence). In DNA form, the CDR3 reads TGTGCCAGCAGCCCAAGGGGGCGCCCCTCCCACGAGCAGTACTTC. This translates into CASSPRGRPSHEQYF.

This clonotype was recorded at least ten times. The V and J genes are TRBV7-3 and TRBJ2-5; D is possibly TRBD1 or TRBD2 (5 bases each). The V and J ends lost 2 bases and 4 bases respectively, with 11 bases between them. Germline CDR1 reads SGHTA; CDR2 reads FQGTGA. The length of the CDR3 is 14 residues. The DNA of the CDR3 is TGTGCCAGCAGCTTAGGTCATGGGGGAGAGACCCAGTACTTC. Protein product: CASSLGHGGETQYF. The whole variable domain, filled in from reference TRBV7-3 and TRBJ2-5, reads GAGVSQTPSNKVTEKGKYVELRCDPISGHTALYWYRQSLGQGPEFLIYFQGTGAADDSGLPNDRFFAVRPEGSVSTLKIQRTERGDSAVYLCASSLGHGGETQYFGPGTRLLVL.

V is TRBV20-1 and J is TRBJ2-7; 11 bases align to TRBD1. The CDR3 has 15 residues. V trimming: 6 bases; J trimming: 4 bases; junction bases outside the gene matches: 11. Germline V gives CDR1 DFQATT, CDR2 SNEGSKA (reference sequence). CDR3 coding DNA: TGCAGTGCGAAGGACAGGGGGCGCGCTCCTTACGAGCAGTACTTC. As protein: CSAKDRGRAPYEQYF.

This clonotype was observed at least ten times. This chain uses TRBV29-1 with TRBJ2-2; a possible D gene is TRBD2 (5 bases). The length of the CDR3 is 14 residues. The germline V and J ends were trimmed by 5 bases and 2 bases, with 12 bases remaining between them. In germline, CDR1 is SQVTM, CDR2 ANQGSEA. CDR3 in amino acids: CSVISGVNTGELFF. DNA for the CDR3: TGCAGCGTTATCAGCGGAGTAAACACCGGGGAGCTGTTTTTT.

This chain's CDR3 is CASSPNQGVTEAFF. The CDR3 DNA is TGTGCCAGCAGTCCAAATCAGGGGGTCACTGAAGCTTTCTTT. The gene calls are TRBV25-1 and TRBJ1-1, with 7 positions matching TRBD1. Germline V gene data show CDR1 as MGHDK and CDR2 as SYGVNS. J gave up 4 bases and V 5 bases, and 7 bases lay outside the gene matches. The CDR3 has 14 amino acids.

This clonotype was picked up many times. The chain links TRBV20-1 to TRBJ1-5, with 8 bases matching TRBD1. The CDR3 loop spans 17 amino acids. Germline-derived CDR1 and CDR2 are DFQATT and SNEGSKA (reference sequence). Losses at the gene ends were 0 bases for V and 6 bases for J; bases not matched to a gene: 13. DNA of the CDR3: TGCAGTGCTAGAGATCGCCATCGCAGACAGGGGAGTCAGCCCCAGCATTTT. It translates to CSARDRHRRQGSQPQHF.

This clonotype was seen repeatedly, ten times or more. The chain has TRBV7-9 and TRBJ1-5; 10 bases align to TRBD1. The trim removed 4 bases at V and 7 bases at J, leaving 4 bases unmatched. Looked up from germline, CDR1 is SEHNR and CDR2 is FQNEAQ (reference sequence). The length of the CDR3 is 14 residues. The CDR3 spells CASSSGTGEQPQHF. For the CDR3, the DNA is TGTGCCAGCAGCTCCGGGACAGGGGAACAGCCCCAGCATTTT.

Only a few counts were recorded for this clonotype. The J gene is TRBJ1-5, the V gene TRBV6-2 or TRBV6-3, with 8 bases that match TRBD1. The CDR3 length is 16 residues. Germline values: CDR1 MNHEY, CDR2 SVGEGT. J gave up 0 bases and V 2 bases, and 3 bases lay outside the gene matches. CDR3 in amino acids: CASSYPGQGSNQPQHF. The CDR3 nucleotides read TGTGCCAGCAGTTACCCCGGACAGGGTAGCAATCAGCCCCAGCATTTT.

The chain has TRBV6-2 or TRBV6-3 and TRBJ2-7; 7 bases fit TRBD2. The CDR3 contains 15 residues. Germline-derived CDR1 and CDR2 are MNHEY and SVGEGT. V shed 2 bases and J 4 bases; nucleotides not matched to a gene: 8. CDR3 residues: CASSYRGSGVYEQYF. The CDR3 nucleotides are TGTGCCAGCAGTTACCGCGGGAGCGGGGTATACGAGCAGTACTTC.

This clonotype was recorded a few times. The rearrangement uses TRBV6-5 and TRBJ1-1, with 7 nucleotides matching TRBD1. Germline V gene data show CDR1 as MNHEY and CDR2 as SVGAGI. The CDR3 contains 15 residues. V lost 5 bases and J lost 1; bases outside the gene matches: 7. The CDR3 region has the DNA TGTGCCAGCAGTCCCATCGACAGGGAGAACACTGAAGCTTTCTTT. Its translation is CASSPIDRENTEAFF.

V usage is TRBV11-2 and J usage is TRBJ1-1; possibly TRBD1 for D (5 bases). The CDR3 is made up of 13 amino acids. From germline, CDR1 is SGHAT and CDR2 FQNNGV. The V end was cut by 2 bases, the J end by 6 bases, with 10 bases between. The CDR3 is CASSLTGVAEAFF. The CDR3 DNA reads TGTGCCAGCAGCTTAACAGGAGTTGCTGAAGCTTTCTTT. Full variable domain (rest looked up from reference TRBV11-2 and TRBJ1-1): EAGVAQSPRYKIIEKRQSVAFWCNPISGHATLYWYQQILGQGPKLLIQFQNNGVVDDSQLPKDRFSAERLKGVDSTLKIQPAKLEDSAVYLCASSLTGVAEAFFGQGTRLTVV.